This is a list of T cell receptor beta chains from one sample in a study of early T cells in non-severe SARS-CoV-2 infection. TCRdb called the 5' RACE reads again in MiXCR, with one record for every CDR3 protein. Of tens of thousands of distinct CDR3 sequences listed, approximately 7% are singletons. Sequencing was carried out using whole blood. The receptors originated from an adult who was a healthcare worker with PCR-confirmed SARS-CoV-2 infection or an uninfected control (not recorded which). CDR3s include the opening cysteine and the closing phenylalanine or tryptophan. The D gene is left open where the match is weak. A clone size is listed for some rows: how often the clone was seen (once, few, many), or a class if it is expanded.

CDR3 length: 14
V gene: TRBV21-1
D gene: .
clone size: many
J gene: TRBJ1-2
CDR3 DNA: TGTGCCAGCCCCCTGGGACTCTACGACTATGGCTACACCTTC
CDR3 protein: CASPLGLYDYGYTF

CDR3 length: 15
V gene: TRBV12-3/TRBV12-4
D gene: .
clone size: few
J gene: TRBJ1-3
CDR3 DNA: TGTGCCAGCAGTTCCTCGGGACTTGGGCGGAACACCATATATTTT
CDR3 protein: CASSSSGLGRNTIYF

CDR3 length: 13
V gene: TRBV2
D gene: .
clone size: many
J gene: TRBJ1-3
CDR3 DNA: TGTGCCAGGACGGGGGGACCTGGAAACACCATATATTTT
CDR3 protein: CARTGGPGNTIYF

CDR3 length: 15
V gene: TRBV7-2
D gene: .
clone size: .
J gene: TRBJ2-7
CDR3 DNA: TGTGCCAGCAGCTTAGCGGTGGAAGCCTCCTACGAGCAGTACTTC
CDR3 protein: CASSLAVEASYEQYF

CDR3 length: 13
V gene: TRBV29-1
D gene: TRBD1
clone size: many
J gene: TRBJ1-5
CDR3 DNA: TGCAGCGTCGGGACAGGGGGCAATCAGCCCCAGCATTTT
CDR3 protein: CSVGTGGNQPQHF

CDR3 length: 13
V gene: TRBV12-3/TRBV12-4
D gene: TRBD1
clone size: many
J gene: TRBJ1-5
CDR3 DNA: TGTGCCAGCAAGCAGGGGGTTTGGCAGCCCCAGCATTTT
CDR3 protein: CASKQGVWQPQHF

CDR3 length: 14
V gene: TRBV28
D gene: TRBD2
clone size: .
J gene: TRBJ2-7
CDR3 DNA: TGTGCCAGCAGTTTAGTGGCGGGAGTTGGTGAGCAGTACTTC
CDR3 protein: CASSLVAGVGEQYF

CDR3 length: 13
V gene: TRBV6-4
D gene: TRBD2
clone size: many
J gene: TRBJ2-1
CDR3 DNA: TGTGCCAGCAGTGACCAACCGGGGGGTGAGCAGTTCTTC
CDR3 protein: CASSDQPGGEQFF

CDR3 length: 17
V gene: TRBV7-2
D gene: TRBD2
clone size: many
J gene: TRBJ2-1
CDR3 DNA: TGTGCCAGCAGCGCCCAACTAGCGGGCGGACTAAGCGATGAGCAGTTCTTC
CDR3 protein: CASSAQLAGGLSDEQFF

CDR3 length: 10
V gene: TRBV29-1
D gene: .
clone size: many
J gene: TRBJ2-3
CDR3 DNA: TGCAGCGTTGTGATAGATACGCAGTATTTT
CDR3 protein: CSVVIDTQYF

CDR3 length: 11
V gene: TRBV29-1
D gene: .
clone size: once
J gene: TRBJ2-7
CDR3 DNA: TGCAGCGTTGAAGAACAGGGCGAGCAGTACTTC
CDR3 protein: CSVEEQGEQYF

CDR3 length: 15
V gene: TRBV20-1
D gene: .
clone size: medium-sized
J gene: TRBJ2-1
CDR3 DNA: TGCAGTGCTAGAGTGGTGGGGAGAGGCGACAATGAGCAGTTCTTC
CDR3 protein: CSARVVGRGDNEQFF

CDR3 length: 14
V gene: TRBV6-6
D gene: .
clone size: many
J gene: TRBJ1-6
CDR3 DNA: TGTGCCAGCAGTTACTCCGAGGGGAATTCACCCCTCCACTTT
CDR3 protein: CASSYSEGNSPLHF

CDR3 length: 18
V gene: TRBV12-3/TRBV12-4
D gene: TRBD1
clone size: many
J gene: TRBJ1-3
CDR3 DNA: TGTGCCAGCAGAGGAATTTGGGGACAGGGCTCAGGTGGAAACACCATATATTTT
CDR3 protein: CASRGIWGQGSGGNTIYF

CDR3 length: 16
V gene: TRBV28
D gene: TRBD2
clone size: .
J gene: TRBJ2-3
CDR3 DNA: TGTGCCAGCAGGAGTAGCGGGAGGGCCAGGACAGATACGCAGTATTTT
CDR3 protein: CASRSSGRARTDTQYF

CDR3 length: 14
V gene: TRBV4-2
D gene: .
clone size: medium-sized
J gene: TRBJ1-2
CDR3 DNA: TGTGCCAGCAGCCAAGTAGCAGGGATGTATGGCTACACCTTC
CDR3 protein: CASSQVAGMYGYTF

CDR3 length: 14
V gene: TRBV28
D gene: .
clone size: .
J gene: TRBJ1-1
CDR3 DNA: TGTGCCAGCAGTTTGAGTCAGGGGACGACTGAAGCTTTCTTT
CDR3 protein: CASSLSQGTTEAFF

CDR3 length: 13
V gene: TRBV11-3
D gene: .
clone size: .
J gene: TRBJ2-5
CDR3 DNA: TGTGCCAGCAGCCCATTAACCGAGGGGACCCAGTACTTC
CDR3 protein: CASSPLTEGTQYF

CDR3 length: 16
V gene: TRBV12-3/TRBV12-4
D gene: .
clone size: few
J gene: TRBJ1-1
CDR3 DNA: TGTGCCAGCAGCCGAGCAACAGGGCTGGGGAACACTGAAGCTTTCTTT
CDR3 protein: CASSRATGLGNTEAFF

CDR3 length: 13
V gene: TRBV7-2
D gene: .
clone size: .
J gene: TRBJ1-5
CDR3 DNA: TGTGCCAGCAGCTTACTAGTGGGCCAGCCCCAGCATTTT
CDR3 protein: CASSLLVGQPQHF

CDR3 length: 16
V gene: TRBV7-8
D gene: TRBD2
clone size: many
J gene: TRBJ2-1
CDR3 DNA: TGTGCCAGCAGATCCGGACTAGCGGGAAGGCACAATGAGCAGTTCTTC
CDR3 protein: CASRSGLAGRHNEQFF

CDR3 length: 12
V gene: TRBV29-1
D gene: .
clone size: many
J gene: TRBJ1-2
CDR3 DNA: TGCAGCGTTGTATTGGGGGCAAATGGCTACACCTTC
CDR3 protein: CSVVLGANGYTF

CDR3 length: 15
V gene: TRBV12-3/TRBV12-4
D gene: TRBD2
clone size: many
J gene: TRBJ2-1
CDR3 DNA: TGTGCCAGCAGTTTACAAGCGGGAGCCTACAATGAGCAGTTCTTC
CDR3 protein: CASSLQAGAYNEQFF

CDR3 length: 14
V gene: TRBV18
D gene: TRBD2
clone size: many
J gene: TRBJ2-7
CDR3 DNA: TGTGCCAGCTCACCAGGGACTAGTTCCTACGAGCAGTACTTC
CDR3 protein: CASSPGTSSYEQYF

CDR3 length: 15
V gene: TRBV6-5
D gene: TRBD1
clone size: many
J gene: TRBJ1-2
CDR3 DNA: TGTGCCAGCAGGCCTGGGACAGGGGATGCCTATGGCTACACCTTC
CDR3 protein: CASRPGTGDAYGYTF

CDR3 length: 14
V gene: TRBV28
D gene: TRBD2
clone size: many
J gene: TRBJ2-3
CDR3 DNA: TGTGCCAGCAAAAACGGGAGGGCCGCAGATACGCAGTATTTT
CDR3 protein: CASKNGRAADTQYF

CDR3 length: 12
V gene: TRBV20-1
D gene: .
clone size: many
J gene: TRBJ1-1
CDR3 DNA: TGCAGTGCTGGTCGGGCTATCCAGGGGACTTTCTTT
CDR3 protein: CSAGRAIQGTFF

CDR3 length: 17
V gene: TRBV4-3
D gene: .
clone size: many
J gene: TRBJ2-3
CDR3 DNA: TGCGCCAGCAGCCCTGAACCCCCGGGACTGGTGGGCGATACGCAGTATTTT
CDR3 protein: CASSPEPPGLVGDTQYF

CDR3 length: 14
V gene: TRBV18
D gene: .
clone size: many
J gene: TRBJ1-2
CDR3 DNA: TGTGCCAGCTCACCTGTAGAGGGCGGCTATGGCTACACCTTC
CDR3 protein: CASSPVEGGYGYTF

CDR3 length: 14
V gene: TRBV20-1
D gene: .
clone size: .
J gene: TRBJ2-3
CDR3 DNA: TGCAGCATCCATACCGGGAGAGTGGCAGATACGCAGTATTTT
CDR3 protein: CSIHTGRVADTQYF

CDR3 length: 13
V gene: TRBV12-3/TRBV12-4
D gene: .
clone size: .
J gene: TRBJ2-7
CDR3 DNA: TGTGCCAGCAGTTACGGCCCAGGGAGCGAGCAGTACTTC
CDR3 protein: CASSYGPGSEQYF

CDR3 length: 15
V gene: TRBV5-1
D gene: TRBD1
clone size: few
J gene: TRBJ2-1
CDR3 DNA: TGCGCCAGCAGCTTGGCCTGGACAGGAGACAATGAGCAGTTCTTC
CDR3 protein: CASSLAWTGDNEQFF

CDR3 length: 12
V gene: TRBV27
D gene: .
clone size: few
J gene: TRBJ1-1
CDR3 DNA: TGTGCCAGCAGTTATCCAGGTTCAGAAGCTTTCTTT
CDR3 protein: CASSYPGSEAFF

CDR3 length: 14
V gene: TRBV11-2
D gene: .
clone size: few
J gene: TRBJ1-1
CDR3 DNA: TGTGCCAGCAGCTTAGCCACGATGAACACTGAAGCTTTCTTT
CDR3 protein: CASSLATMNTEAFF

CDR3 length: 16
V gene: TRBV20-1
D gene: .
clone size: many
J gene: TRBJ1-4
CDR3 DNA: TGCAGTGCTAGAAACTGGCGAGACGGCAGGGCGGAAAAACTGTTTTTT
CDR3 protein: CSARNWRDGRAEKLFF

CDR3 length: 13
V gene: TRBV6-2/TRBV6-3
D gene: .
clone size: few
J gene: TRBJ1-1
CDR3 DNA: TGTGCCAGCAGTTACAACCCGACAGGCGAAGCTTTCTTT
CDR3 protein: CASSYNPTGEAFF

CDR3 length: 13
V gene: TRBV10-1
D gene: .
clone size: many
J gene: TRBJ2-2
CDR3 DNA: TGCGCCAGCAGAGAAACGAACACCGGGGAGCTGTTTTTT
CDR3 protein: CASRETNTGELFF

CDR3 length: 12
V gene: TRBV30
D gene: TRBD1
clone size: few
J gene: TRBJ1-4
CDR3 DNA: TGTGCCTGGACCAGGGGGCGTGAAAAACTGTTTTTT
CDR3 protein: CAWTRGREKLFF

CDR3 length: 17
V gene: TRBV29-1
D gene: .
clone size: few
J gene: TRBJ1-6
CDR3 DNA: TGCAGCCGTGGGAGGGGCCGCCGCGGTGCCTATAATTCACCCCTCCACTTT
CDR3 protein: CSRGRGRRGAYNSPLHF

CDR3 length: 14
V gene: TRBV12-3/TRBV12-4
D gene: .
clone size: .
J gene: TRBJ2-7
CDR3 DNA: TGTGCCAGCAGTCTCTCCGACGGAACCTACGAGCAGTACTTC
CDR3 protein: CASSLSDGTYEQYF

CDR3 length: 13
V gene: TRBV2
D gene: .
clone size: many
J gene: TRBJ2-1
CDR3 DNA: TGTGCCAGCAGTGAAGCGGCTTCCAATGAGCAGTTCTTC
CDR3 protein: CASSEAASNEQFF